These T cell receptor beta chains were read from a single sample in a study of monozygotic twins with cystic fibrosis. Some clones are missing from TCRdb's copy, which holds only in-frame ones; the method was immunoSEQ multiplex PCR. The sample includes around 30,000 clones, just over 95% of them seen just once. Sequencing used blood. The source of these receptors is a girl aged 2-9 years with cystic fibrosis. Each CDR3 is given with its conserved first and last residue. D genes are given only for firm matches. Clone size is shown for a subset of rows, as once, few, many or a class of expanded clone.

CDR3 protein: CASGLTGTGFEVIDYEQYF; CDR3 DNA: TGTGCTAGTGGTTTAACCGGGACAGGGTTCGAAGTTATAGACTACGAGCAGTACTTC; V gene: TRBV12-5; D gene: TRBD1; J gene: TRBJ2-7; clone size: -
CDR3 protein: CAYGSSLGQETQYF; CDR3 DNA: TGTGCCTACGGATCCTCCCTAGGACAAGAGACCCAGTACTTC; V gene: TRBV30; D gene: -; J gene: TRBJ2-5; clone size: -
CDR3 protein: CASSLEGDRRQAYF; CDR3 DNA: TGCGCCAGCAGCTTGGAGGGTGACAGGCGTCAAGCGTACTTC; V gene: TRBV5-1; D gene: -; J gene: TRBJ2-7; clone size: -
CDR3 protein: CSAGRRFSYNEQFF; CDR3 DNA: TGCAGCGCTGGACGGCGGTTCTCCTACAATGAGCAGTTCTTC; V gene: TRBV29-1; D gene: -; J gene: TRBJ2-1; clone size: -
CDR3 protein: CASGVGPSYGYTF; CDR3 DNA: TGTGCCAGCGGGGTTGGCCCTAGCTATGGCTACACCTTC; V gene: TRBV6-5; D gene: -; J gene: TRBJ1-2; clone size: -
CDR3 protein: CASSYGRVGNTIYF; CDR3 DNA: TGTGCCAGCAGTTACGGAAGGGTTGGAAACACCATATATTTT; V gene: TRBV6-5; D gene: -; J gene: TRBJ1-3; clone size: once
CDR3 protein: CASNQGTNTGELFF; CDR3 DNA: TGTGCCAGTAATCAGGGTACGAACACCGGGGAGCTGTTTTTT; V gene: TRBV19; D gene: -; J gene: TRBJ2-2; clone size: -
CDR3 protein: CASSPLTGGREQYF; CDR3 DNA: TGTGCCAGCTCACCACTTACAGGGGGCCGGGAGCAGTACTTC; V gene: TRBV18; D gene: TRBD1; J gene: TRBJ2-7; clone size: -
CDR3 protein: CASSLDEDEQYF; CDR3 DNA: TGTGCCAGCAGCTTAGATGAGGACGAGCAGTACTTC; V gene: TRBV7-6; D gene: -; J gene: TRBJ2-7; clone size: -
CDR3 protein: CASRPLAGTGTLTEAFF; CDR3 DNA: TGTGCCAGCAGGCCATTGGCCGGGACAGGGACCCTCACTGAAGCTTTCTTT; V gene: TRBV6-4; D gene: TRBD1; J gene: TRBJ1-1; clone size: -
CDR3 protein: CASSSPGQGATDTQYF; CDR3 DNA: TGTGCCAGCAGTTCCCCTGGACAGGGGGCAACAGATACGCAGTATTTT; V gene: TRBV28; D gene: TRBD1; J gene: TRBJ2-3; clone size: -
CDR3 protein: CASSLDSEAFF; CDR3 DNA: TGCGCCAGCAGCTTGGACTCTGAAGCTTTCTTT; V gene: TRBV5-1; D gene: -; J gene: TRBJ1-1; clone size: few
CDR3 protein: CASSSPGGGSYEQYF; CDR3 DNA: TGTGCCAGCAGTTCCCCTGGGGGAGGATCCTACGAGCAGTACTTC; V gene: TRBV6-1; D gene: -; J gene: TRBJ2-7; clone size: -
CDR3 protein: CSVEDEAGTAGTEAFF; CDR3 DNA: TGCAGCGTTGAAGATGAGGCAGGGACCGCGGGCACTGAAGCTTTCTTT; V gene: TRBV29-1; D gene: -; J gene: TRBJ1-1; clone size: -
CDR3 protein: CASSSTGTVHSEQYF; CDR3 DNA: TGTGCCAGCAGCTCCACCGGGACAGTACACAGCGAGCAGTACTTC; V gene: TRBV2; D gene: TRBD1; J gene: TRBJ2-7; clone size: -
CDR3 protein: CASSLGSALLYNEQFF; CDR3 DNA: TGTGCCAGCAGCTTAGGTTCAGCCCTTCTCTACAATGAGCAGTTCTTC; V gene: TRBV5-6; D gene: -; J gene: TRBJ2-1; clone size: -
CDR3 protein: CASSPGGLATGRTEAFF; CDR3 DNA: TGTGCCAGCAGTCCCGGAGGGTTGGCGACCGGCAGGACTGAAGCTTTCTTT; V gene: TRBV6-4; D gene: -; J gene: TRBJ1-1; clone size: -
CDR3 protein: CAWSDRLENEQFF; CDR3 DNA: TGTGCCTGGAGCGACCGACTAGAAAATGAGCAGTTCTTC; V gene: TRBV30; D gene: -; J gene: TRBJ2-1; clone size: -
CDR3 protein: CAWSPGPYEQYF; CDR3 DNA: TGTGCCTGGAGCCCCGGTCCCTACGAGCAGTACTTC; V gene: TRBV30; D gene: -; J gene: TRBJ2-7; clone size: -
CDR3 protein: CASSHSGTMSYEQYF; CDR3 DNA: TGCGCCAGCAGCCATTCCGGGACAATGTCCTACGAGCAGTACTTC; V gene: TRBV5-1; D gene: -; J gene: TRBJ2-7; clone size: once
CDR3 protein: CASSVDGPSYNEQFF; CDR3 DNA: TGTGCCAGCAGCGTAGACGGTCCCTCCTACAATGAGCAGTTCTTC; V gene: TRBV9; D gene: -; J gene: TRBJ2-1; clone size: -
CDR3 protein: CASSYSTPLDTEAFF; CDR3 DNA: TGTGCCAGCAGTTACTCGACACCATTGGACACTGAAGCTTTCTTT; V gene: TRBV6-5; D gene: -; J gene: TRBJ1-1; clone size: once
CDR3 protein: CASSIKDRDGREQYF; CDR3 DNA: TGTGCCAGTAGTATTAAGGACAGGGACGGGCGCGAGCAGTACTTC; V gene: TRBV19; D gene: TRBD1; J gene: TRBJ2-7; clone size: -
CDR3 protein: CASSVSQRGNEQFF; CDR3 DNA: TGTGCCAGCAGTGTTAGCCAGCGTGGCAATGAGCAGTTCTTC; V gene: TRBV2; D gene: -; J gene: TRBJ2-1; clone size: -
CDR3 protein: CASSQSGTTNEKLFF; CDR3 DNA: TGCGCCAGCAGCCAGTCAGGGACAACTAATGAAAAACTGTTTTTT; V gene: TRBV4-1; D gene: -; J gene: TRBJ1-4; clone size: -
CDR3 protein: CASSLQTGFLGTDTQYF; CDR3 DNA: TGTGCCAGCAGCTTACAAACAGGGTTTTTGGGCACAGATACGCAGTATTTT; V gene: TRBV5-6; D gene: -; J gene: TRBJ2-3; clone size: -
CDR3 protein: CASSYQKGANGYTF; CDR3 DNA: TGTGCCAGCAGTTACCAGAAGGGGGCGAATGGCTACACCTTC; V gene: TRBV6-6; D gene: TRBD1; J gene: TRBJ1-2; clone size: -
CDR3 protein: CSLVKDTDTQYF; CDR3 DNA: TGCAGCTTGGTGAAAGACACAGATACGCAGTATTTT; V gene: TRBV29-1; D gene: -; J gene: TRBJ2-3; clone size: -
CDR3 protein: CASSPSRTEPYEQYF; CDR3 DNA: TGTGCCAGCTCACCCTCCCGGACAGAGCCCTACGAGCAGTACTTC; V gene: TRBV18; D gene: -; J gene: TRBJ2-7; clone size: -
CDR3 protein: CASMGDTEAFF; CDR3 DNA: TGCGCCAGTATGGGGGACACTGAAGCTTTCTTT; V gene: TRBV5-1; D gene: -; J gene: TRBJ1-1; clone size: -
CDR3 protein: CASSPTRKGEQYF; CDR3 DNA: TGTGCCAGCAGCCCCACTAGGAAGGGCGAGCAGTACTTC; V gene: TRBV14; D gene: -; J gene: TRBJ2-7; clone size: -
CDR3 protein: CASSISLGNYEQYF; CDR3 DNA: TGTGCCAGTAGTATAAGTTTAGGTAACTACGAGCAGTACTTC; V gene: TRBV19; D gene: -; J gene: TRBJ2-7; clone size: -
CDR3 protein: CASSPGTATSYNEQFF; CDR3 DNA: TGTGCCAGCAGCCCTGGGACTGCTACTTCCTACAATGAGCAGTTCTTC; V gene: TRBV7-9; D gene: -; J gene: TRBJ2-1; clone size: -
CDR3 protein: CASSFGLGGYEQYF; CDR3 DNA: TGTGCCAGCAGCTTTGGGCTAGGGGGCTACGAGCAGTACTTC; V gene: TRBV7-6; D gene: -; J gene: TRBJ2-7; clone size: -
CDR3 protein: CASRGLEAERYGYTF; CDR3 DNA: TGTGCCAGCAGGGGCCTTGAGGCGGAGAGGTATGGCTACACCTTC; V gene: TRBV28; D gene: -; J gene: TRBJ1-2; clone size: -
CDR3 protein: CASIGRDRGLDGYTF; CDR3 DNA: TGTGCCAGCATCGGAAGAGACAGGGGGCTTGATGGCTACACCTTC; V gene: TRBV6-1; D gene: TRBD1; J gene: TRBJ1-2; clone size: -
CDR3 protein: CSVLERATSNTEAFF; CDR3 DNA: TGCAGCGTCCTAGAGCGGGCGACCTCGAACACTGAAGCTTTCTTT; V gene: TRBV29-1; D gene: -; J gene: TRBJ1-1; clone size: -
CDR3 protein: CAWSVDPSSGNTIYF; CDR3 DNA: TGTGCCTGGAGTGTGGACCCCAGCTCTGGAAACACCATATATTTT; V gene: TRBV30; D gene: -; J gene: TRBJ1-3; clone size: -
CDR3 protein: CASSVAVSGSVHEQFF; CDR3 DNA: TGTGCCAGCAGCGTAGCTGTTAGCGGGAGTGTTCATGAGCAGTTCTTC; V gene: TRBV9; D gene: TRBD2; J gene: TRBJ2-1; clone size: once
CDR3 protein: CASSPGQGLARRISEQFF; CDR3 DNA: TGCGCCAGCAGCCCGGGACAGGGGTTGGCGCGACGTATCTCTGAGCAGTTCTTC; V gene: TRBV5-1; D gene: TRBD1; J gene: TRBJ2-1; clone size: -
CDR3 protein: CASSYGGGNEQFF; CDR3 DNA: TGTGCCAGCAGCTACGGGGGAGGGAATGAGCAGTTCTTC; V gene: TRBV11-3; D gene: TRBD2; J gene: TRBJ2-1; clone size: -
CDR3 protein: CATRARGMNTEAFF; CDR3 DNA: TGTGCCACCAGGGCCCGGGGGATGAACACTGAAGCTTTCTTT; V gene: TRBV25-1; D gene: -; J gene: TRBJ1-1; clone size: -
CDR3 protein: CASSDMTGYNEQFF; CDR3 DNA: TGTGCCAGCAGCGACATGACAGGGTACAATGAGCAGTTCTTC; V gene: TRBV5-6; D gene: TRBD1; J gene: TRBJ2-1; clone size: once
CDR3 protein: CASSAGFSYNSPLHF; CDR3 DNA: TGTGCCAGCAGTGCAGGGTTCTCCTATAATTCACCCCTCCACTTT; V gene: TRBV6-4; D gene: -; J gene: TRBJ1-6; clone size: -
CDR3 protein: CASSLVAPTNEKLFF; CDR3 DNA: TGTGCCAGCAGCTTAGTAGCCCCAACTAATGAAAAACTGTTTTTT; V gene: TRBV7-9; D gene: -; J gene: TRBJ1-4; clone size: once
CDR3 protein: CASSLGSTDTQYF; CDR3 DNA: TGCGCCAGCAGCTTAGGTAGCACAGATACGCAGTATTTT; V gene: TRBV5-1; D gene: -; J gene: TRBJ2-3; clone size: once
CDR3 protein: CASSYSIRDNQPQHF; CDR3 DNA: TGTGCCAGCAGTTACTCCATCAGAGACAATCAGCCCCAGCATTTT; V gene: TRBV6-6; D gene: -; J gene: TRBJ1-5; clone size: -